This is a list of T cell receptor beta chains from one sample in a study of T cell changes during pregnancy in multiple sclerosis. Libraries were prepared by immunoSEQ multiplex PCR; TCRdb keeps only in-frame clonotypes and omits some of them. The sample lists 70,000 to 95,000 clones, approximately 94% occurring once. The sample was peripheral blood, taken after pregnancy. The receptor set was obtained from a female donor in good health, enrolled as a control in a pregnancy study. The CDR3 runs from the conserved cysteine through the conserved F or W. The order of the fields is CDR3 DNA, CDR3 protein, J gene, clone size, CDR3 length, D gene, V gene. D genes are given only for firm matches. Clone size is given for some rows only: seen once, a few or many times, or a class if the clone is expanded.

CDR3nt: TGTGCCAGCACCACCACGGGAAAGTCCAAGAGCAGAAACTATGGCTACACCTTC
CDR3aa: CASTTTGKSKSRNYGYTF
j_gene: TRBJ1-2
abundance: .
len: 18
d_gene: .
v_gene: TRBV2

CDR3nt: TGTGCCAGCAGTGTTGACATTATGGAGACCCAGTACTTC
CDR3aa: CASSVDIMETQYF
j_gene: TRBJ2-5
abundance: once
len: 13
d_gene: .
v_gene: TRBV2

CDR3nt: TGTGCCAGCAGCCCTAGCGGAGGAAGGGAGACCCAGTACTTC
CDR3aa: CASSPSGGRETQYF
j_gene: TRBJ2-5
abundance: .
len: 14
d_gene: TRBD2
v_gene: TRBV9

CDR3nt: TGTGCCAGCAGCCCAGGGAACACTGAAGCTTTCTTT
CDR3aa: CASSPGNTEAFF
j_gene: TRBJ1-1
abundance: .
len: 12
d_gene: .
v_gene: TRBV28

CDR3nt: TGTGCCTGCCCATGGTTCGGGACTAGCGGCCGGAGCTCCTACAATGAGCAGTTCTTC
CDR3aa: CACPWFGTSGRSSYNEQFF
j_gene: TRBJ2-1
abundance: .
len: 19
d_gene: TRBD2
v_gene: TRBV30

CDR3nt: TGTGCCAGCAGCTTTGCACAGGGCGGCACAGATACGCAGTATTTT
CDR3aa: CASSFAQGGTDTQYF
j_gene: TRBJ2-3
abundance: .
len: 15
d_gene: .
v_gene: TRBV7-9

CDR3nt: TGTGCCAGCAGCTTAGACCCCACGAGGGGAGGAGAGACCCAGTACTTC
CDR3aa: CASSLDPTRGGETQYF
j_gene: TRBJ2-5
abundance: .
len: 16
d_gene: .
v_gene: TRBV11-3

CDR3nt: TGCGCCAGCAGCTTGGCCGACAGGGGGCGGGCAATAATTTCACCCCTCCACTTT
CDR3aa: CASSLADRGRAIISPLHF
j_gene: TRBJ1-6
abundance: .
len: 18
d_gene: TRBD1
v_gene: TRBV5-1

CDR3nt: TGTGCCAGCAGCCAATCGGGCAGGACTAACACCGGGGAGCTGTTTTTT
CDR3aa: CASSQSGRTNTGELFF
j_gene: TRBJ2-2
abundance: .
len: 16
d_gene: .
v_gene: TRBV16

CDR3nt: TGTGCCAGCAGTGACGAGCGGGACCCAGATACGCAGTATTTT
CDR3aa: CASSDERDPDTQYF
j_gene: TRBJ2-3
abundance: once
len: 14
d_gene: TRBD2
v_gene: TRBV6-4

CDR3nt: TGCGCCAGCAGCCAAGACCCAGCGGGAGTGGGCACCGGGGAGCTGTTTTTT
CDR3aa: CASSQDPAGVGTGELFF
j_gene: TRBJ2-2
abundance: .
len: 17
d_gene: TRBD2
v_gene: TRBV4-3

CDR3nt: TGCGCCAGCCGAGAGACAGGCTCTGGCACTAATGAAAAACTGTTTTTT
CDR3aa: CASRETGSGTNEKLFF
j_gene: TRBJ1-4
abundance: few
len: 16
d_gene: .
v_gene: TRBV10-2

CDR3nt: TGTGCCAGCAGCTTAACGATCTCGAGCTCTGGAAACACCATATATTTT
CDR3aa: CASSLTISSSGNTIYF
j_gene: TRBJ1-3
abundance: .
len: 16
d_gene: .
v_gene: TRBV7-8

CDR3nt: TGTGCCAGCAGCTTAGTTTGGTCAGGGGAGACCCAGTACTTC
CDR3aa: CASSLVWSGETQYF
j_gene: TRBJ2-5
abundance: .
len: 14
d_gene: .
v_gene: TRBV11-2

CDR3nt: TGTGCCAGCAGCTTAACGGCGGACATGAACACTGAAGCTTTCTTT
CDR3aa: CASSLTADMNTEAFF
j_gene: TRBJ1-1
abundance: .
len: 15
d_gene: .
v_gene: TRBV7-3

CDR3nt: TGTGCCTGGAGTACCCTCTCGACAGGCCCTAATCAGCCCCAGCATTTT
CDR3aa: CAWSTLSTGPNQPQHF
j_gene: TRBJ1-5
abundance: few
len: 16
d_gene: .
v_gene: TRBV30

CDR3nt: TGTGCCAGCAGTTTGTTGGCTAACACTGAAGCTTTCTTT
CDR3aa: CASSLLANTEAFF
j_gene: TRBJ1-1
abundance: .
len: 13
d_gene: .
v_gene: TRBV27

CDR3nt: TGCGCCAGCAGCTTGGCCGTGGGGGGGAACTACAATGAGCAGTTCTTC
CDR3aa: CASSLAVGGNYNEQFF
j_gene: TRBJ2-1
abundance: .
len: 16
d_gene: TRBD2
v_gene: TRBV5-1

CDR3nt: TGTGCCAGCAGCTTGGGACTAGCGGGAGTCCGCACAGATACGCAGTATTTT
CDR3aa: CASSLGLAGVRTDTQYF
j_gene: TRBJ2-3
abundance: .
len: 17
d_gene: TRBD2
v_gene: TRBV7-9

CDR3nt: TGCGCCAGCAGGATCACCGGGACTAGTATTTCGCTTGAGCAGTTCTTC
CDR3aa: CASRITGTSISLEQFF
j_gene: TRBJ2-1
abundance: once
len: 16
d_gene: TRBD2
v_gene: TRBV5-1

CDR3nt: TGTGCCAGTAGTATGGCGGACTCCGTAGCCAAAAACATTCAGTACTTC
CDR3aa: CASSMADSVAKNIQYF
j_gene: TRBJ2-4
abundance: .
len: 16
d_gene: .
v_gene: TRBV19

CDR3nt: TGTGCCAGCAGCAATATGAGAGGGCCTGGAAACACCATATATTTT
CDR3aa: CASSNMRGPGNTIYF
j_gene: TRBJ1-3
abundance: .
len: 15
d_gene: .
v_gene: TRBV7-2

CDR3nt: TGCGCCAGAGGGGGGGCGAAGCTGAACTATGGCTACACCTTC
CDR3aa: CARGGAKLNYGYTF
j_gene: TRBJ1-2
abundance: .
len: 14
d_gene: .
v_gene: TRBV10-1

CDR3nt: TGTGCCAGCAGCTTACGCCGGGACTCAGAGCAGTTCTTC
CDR3aa: CASSLRRDSEQFF
j_gene: TRBJ2-1
abundance: .
len: 13
d_gene: .
v_gene: TRBV7-2

CDR3nt: TGTGCCAGCAGTTTTCTCCCGGGGACTAGCGGAAACACCTACGAGCAGTACTTC
CDR3aa: CASSFLPGTSGNTYEQYF
j_gene: TRBJ2-7
abundance: once
len: 18
d_gene: TRBD2
v_gene: TRBV27

CDR3nt: TGCGCCAGTGGGACGGGTGGATCGGGGGACATTCAGTACTTC
CDR3aa: CASGTGGSGDIQYF
j_gene: TRBJ2-4
abundance: .
len: 14
d_gene: .
v_gene: TRBV5-1

CDR3nt: TGCGCCAGCAGCGCGGAGCGGTACCCCTCCTACAATGAGCAGTTCTTC
CDR3aa: CASSAERYPSYNEQFF
j_gene: TRBJ2-1
abundance: .
len: 16
d_gene: .
v_gene: TRBV5-1

CDR3nt: TGCAGTGCCCAGGGAAACAATGAGCAGTTCTTC
CDR3aa: CSAQGNNEQFF
j_gene: TRBJ2-1
abundance: .
len: 11
d_gene: .
v_gene: TRBV20-1

CDR3nt: TGTGCCTGGGACGTCGGGAGATTTGGAATTAATGAGCAGTTCTTC
CDR3aa: CAWDVGRFGINEQFF
j_gene: TRBJ2-1
abundance: .
len: 15
d_gene: .
v_gene: TRBV30

CDR3nt: TGTGCCAGCAGTCCAAAAACAGGGGTCGGGACCAAAAACATTCAGTACTTC
CDR3aa: CASSPKTGVGTKNIQYF
j_gene: TRBJ2-4
abundance: .
len: 17
d_gene: TRBD1
v_gene: TRBV27

CDR3nt: TGTGCCAGCAGCCAAGCCGGGACTAGCGGAAAAGAGACCCAGTACTTC
CDR3aa: CASSQAGTSGKETQYF
j_gene: TRBJ2-5
abundance: .
len: 16
d_gene: TRBD2
v_gene: TRBV4-2

CDR3nt: TGTGCCAGCTCCCCCGCCCACTGGACAGCTCCACCCTACAATGAGCAGTTCTTC
CDR3aa: CASSPAHWTAPPYNEQFF
j_gene: TRBJ2-1
abundance: .
len: 18
d_gene: .
v_gene: TRBV18